This TCR beta chain appears in the sequencing data of a study of blood T cell repertoires in COVID-19. Whole-study context: Researchers got acute and convalescent COVID-19 samples from the United States, Italy and Spain. PBMCs, B-cell-depleted T cells, or T cells were the source of the cDNA or gDNA that made up the material.

Sequencing was performed with immunoSEQ multiplex PCR; in TCRdb, only in-frame clones are kept and a portion is missing. The sample includes more than 95,000 clones, about 87% of them seen just once. The CDR3 runs to 16 residues. V was cut by 0 bases and J by 2 bases, with 10 bases left in between. Germline V gene lookup returns CDR1 SGHTA and CDR2 FQGNSA. Sample: peripheral blood. J is TRBJ1-4 and V is TRBV7-2; the D gene is possibly TRBD1 (6 bases). This clonotype originated in a human donor in a cohort sampled during active or convalescent COVID-19. This CDR3 is CASSLAQGKTNEKLFF. In DNA, the CDR3 is TGTGCCAGCAGCTTAGCCCAGGGGAAGACTAATGAAAAACTGTTTTTT.